This TCR beta chain was documented in a study of blood T cell repertoires in COVID-19. Study in general: Some COVID-19 samples were acute and others convalescent; all came from the United States, Italy and Spain.

Per the original methods: Reference gene primers were amplified, and this amplification served to estimate nucleated cell counts. Assay: immunoSEQ multiplex PCR; the TCRdb copy retains only in-frame clones and omits some. Clone size and the V and J calls come from that table; the DNA yielded D and trimming. The sample contains some 330,000 clones, over 75% of which appear only once. The germline gives CDR1 SNHLY, CDR2 FYNNEI. V was pared by 2 bases and J by 8 bases, with 9 bases between. The CDR3 extends over 12 amino acids. This clonotype originated in a woman between 45 and 65 years old with active or convalescent COVID-19. The chain is built from TRBV2 and TRBJ1-2; D unclear. What was sequenced was peripheral blood. The CDR3 sequence is CASSETPGGYTF. Written as DNA, the CDR3 is TGTGCCAGCAGTGAAACCCCGGGGGGCTACACCTTC.